The 30 T cell receptor beta chains below come from one sample, sequenced in a study of prognosis after radiotherapy for stage I lung cancer. Using two-round multiplex PCR, the authors amplified TCR beta CDR3 from genomic DNA. Primers were specific to each TRBV and TRBJ gene in first-round PCR. Each CDR3 protein gets one entry after TCRdb re-called the multiplex PCR reads with MiXCR. The data contain approximately 22,000 distinct CDR3 sequences, 40% to 45% of them singletons. Sequencing used PBMCs, obtained before or after stereotactic body radiation therapy (not recorded which). All receptors come from a donor aged 50 or older with non-small cell lung cancer.

The CDR3: CASSGPGVGIGELFF. Here the CDR3 DNA reads TGTGCCAGCAGTGGTCCTGGGGTAGGAATCGGGGAGCTGTTTTTT. The J gene is TRBJ2-2, the V gene TRBV28, with D unclear. This CDR3 contains 15 residues. Between the trimmed V and J ends, which lost 5 bases and 7 bases, there was a span of 17 bases. Germline loops: CDR1 MDHEN, CDR2 SYDVKM.

Points on this clonotype: The junction differs from germline at one of its ends, possibly a read error. The chain joins TRBV11-3 to TRBJ1-2; D gene unclear. This CDR3 region has 16 residues. From germline, CDR1 is SGHNT and CDR2 YENEEA. The CDR3 spells CAISLDTSSGNYGYTF. CDR3 DNA: TGTGCCATCAGCTTAGATACGTCCAGTGGTAACTATGGCTACACCTTC.

This clonotype was picked up many times. The V gene is TRBV19, the J gene TRBJ1-1; 7 bases map to TRBD1. Germline assignment: CDR1 LNHDA and CDR2 SQIVND (reference sequence). With 8 bases clipped from V and 1 base from J, the junction kept 4 bases outside the gene matches. The CDR3 has 13 amino acids. The CDR3 spells CASCGQENTEAFF. CDR3 nucleotides: TGTGCCAGTTGTGGACAGGAGAACACTGAAGCTTTCTTT.

There are many counts of this clonotype. The chain is built from TRBV28 and TRBJ2-7; D is uncertain. V gave up 1 base and J gave up 6 bases, with 7 bases separating them. The germline V gene has CDR1 MDHEN and CDR2 SYDVKM. The CDR3 runs to 12 residues. This CDR3 is CASSLFLFEQYF. The CDR3, as DNA: TGTGCCAGCAGTTTATTCCTCTTCGAGCAGTACTTC.

The gene calls are TRBV28 and TRBJ2-3, with D perhaps matching TRBD1 or TRBD2 (5 bases each). With 6 bases removed from V and 5 bases from J, the gap between germline ends came to 18 bases. Germline assignment: CDR1 MDHEN and CDR2 SYDVKM. CDR3 length equals 15 residues. CDR3 loop: CASSIGAAYIDTQYF. The CDR3 nucleotides read TGTGCCAGCAGCATCGGGGCGGCCTACATAGATACGCAGTATTTT.

On this clonotype: Since a much larger clone is just one base distant, this may be a read error. The gene calls are TRBV5-4 and TRBJ2-7; D unclear. CDR3 length: 13 residues. V gave up 0 bases and J gave up 6 bases, with 10 bases separating them. Germline values: CDR1 SGHNT, CDR2 YYREEE (reference sequence). CDR3 loop: CASSLGFRVEQYF. CDR3 DNA sequence: TGTGCCAGCAGCTTGGGTTTCCGTGTCGAGCAGTACTTC.

This chain uses TRBV7-6 with TRBJ1-6; 7 nucleotides line up with TRBD1. J was trimmed by 7 bases and V by 3 bases; bases with no gene match: 6. CDR3 length: 15 amino acids. CDR1 and CDR2 (germline): SGHVS, FNYEAQ. CDR3 protein: CASSLVPGGNSPLHF. For the CDR3, the DNA is TGTGCCAGCAGCTTGGTGCCAGGGGGGAATTCACCCCTCCACTTT.

By frequency in the sample, this clonotype is medium-sized. V is TRBV12-3 or TRBV12-4 and J is TRBJ1-2; unclear D gene. Trimming took 5 bases from V and 2 from J, leaving 9 bases between them. This CDR3 region has 13 residues. The CDR3 nucleotides read TGTGCCAGCAGTCCGTGGGCGAACTATGGCTACACCTTC. It codes for CASSPWANYGYTF.

In its sample, this clonotype was seen many times. The rearrangement joins TRBV7-3 to TRBJ2-1; possibly TRBD1 or TRBD2 for D (6 bases each). The germline CDR1 and CDR2 sequences are SGHTA and FQGTGA. The CDR3 spans 13 residues. V lost 4 bases and J 6 bases, leaving 10 bases between the germline ends. The CDR3 protein is CASSSRGGNEQFF. CDR3 DNA sequence: TGTGCCAGCAGCTCCAGGGGAGGCAATGAGCAGTTCTTC.

This clonotype was picked up many times. The V gene is TRBV9, the J gene TRBJ2-7; either TRBD1 or TRBD2 may fit D (7 bases each). The CDR3 totals 15 residues. From germline, CDR1 is SGDLS and CDR2 YYNGEE. V shed 6 bases and J shed 0 bases, with 16 bases lying between them. The CDR3 DNA reads as TGTGCCAGCACCCTAGGGGGGGACAGCTCCTACGAGCAGTACTTC. Translated, it gives CASTLGGDSSYEQYF.

The chain carries TRBV2 and TRBJ1-5, with a tentative D call TRBD1 (6 bases). CDR1 is SNHLY and CDR2 is FYNNEI in the germline V gene. This CDR3 contains 15 residues. Trimming cost V 6 bases and J 6 bases, with 18 bases left between them. CDR3 protein: CASSASYRASQPQHF. CDR3 nucleotide sequence: TGTGCCAGCAGCGCATCCTACAGGGCTAGTCAGCCCCAGCATTTT.

Comment on this clonotype: Germline is not matched at one junction end, which may reflect a read error. V gene TRBV6-1 combines with J gene TRBJ2-7; D is perhaps TRBD2 (6 bases). CDR1 is MNHNS and CDR2 is SASEGT in the germline V gene. The CDR3 extends over 13 amino acids. For the CDR3, the DNA is TGTGCCAGCAAGGGCGGGGTTTTGTACGAGCAGTATTTC. Its protein is CASKGGVLYEQYF.

To note about this clonotype: Its ends do not fully match the called genes, so a read error is possible. The chain recombines TRBV11-2 with TRBJ1-2, with a weak D call TRBD1 (5 bases). The CDR3 is made up of 16 amino acids. CDR1 is SGHAT and CDR2 is FQNNGV in the germline V gene. The CDR3 nucleotides are TGTGCCAGCAGTTTAGGGGTAAGGGGTACAGGCTATGGCTACACCTTC. It specifies CASSLGVRGTGYGYTF.

With respect to this clonotype: One base separates it from a far larger clone, so it is likely a read error. The rearrangement uses TRBV11-2 and TRBJ2-1; 7 nucleotides align to TRBD2. Per the germline V gene, CDR1 is SGHAT and CDR2 is FQNNGV. V lost 3 bases to trimming and J lost 2 bases; unmatched junction nucleotides: 1. The CDR3 totals 14 residues. The CDR3 is CASSLGTTYNEQFF. The CDR3 DNA reads TGTGCCAGCAGCTTGGGGACTACCTACAATGAGCAGTTCTTC.

Concerning this clonotype: Sequence at one end of the junction differs from germline and may be a read error. The chain combines TRBV6-1 with TRBJ1-6, with D perhaps TRBD1 (6 bases). The CDR3 totals 17 residues. In germline, CDR1 is MNHNS, CDR2 SASEGT. The CDR3 region has the DNA TGTGCCAGCAGGAGGGGGGGGTTGAGATCCTATAATTCACCCCTACACTTT. Residues: CASRRGGLRSYNSPLHF.

This clonotype has ten or more counts. J is TRBJ1-1 and V is TRBV13; 10 bases match TRBD1. The CDR3 is made up of 14 amino acids. Germline V gives CDR1 PRHDT, CDR2 FYEKMQ (reference sequence). With 4 bases clipped from V and 4 bases from J, the junction kept 3 bases outside the gene matches. CDR3 in DNA: TGTGCCAGCAGCTCGACAGGGGGCGTCACTGAAGCTTTCTTT. Residues: CASSSTGGVTEAFF.

There are many counts of this clonotype. The rearrangement links TRBV19 to TRBJ2-1, with D perhaps assigned TRBD1 or TRBD2 (5 bases each). The CDR3 loop spans 15 amino acids. V was clipped by 1 base and J by 2 bases, with 9 bases between them. Per germline, CDR1 LNHDA and CDR2 SQIVND (reference sequence). The DNA of the CDR3 is TGTGCCAGTAGTATAGCGGGGCCCCCCTACAATGAGCAGTTCTTC. This encodes CASSIAGPPYNEQFF.

This clonotype was counted a single time. Sequence at one end of the junction differs from germline and may be a read error. This chain connects TRBV28 to TRBJ2-2, with TRBD1 matching over 9 bases. This CDR3 spans 15 amino acids. CDR1 and CDR2 (germline): MDHEN, SYDVKM. Here the CDR3 reads CAISTGGLGDGELFF. Written as DNA, the CDR3 is TGCGCCATCTCCACAGGGGGCCTTGGGGACGGGGAGCTGTTTTTT.

There are many counts of this clonotype. The CDR3 is CASRLSGSHTDTQYF. The CDR3 nucleotides read TGTGCCAGCAGACTTAGCGGGAGCCACACAGATACGCAGTATTTT. J is TRBJ2-3 and V is TRBV6-1; TRBD2 aligns across 9 bases. The junction had 6 bases not matched to a gene; V was cut back by 6 bases and J by 2 bases. The CDR3 is 15 amino acids. CDR1 and CDR2 (germline): MNHNS, SASEGT.

Many counts were recorded for this clonotype. This sequence joins TRBV27 and TRBJ1-2, with TRBD1 as a possible D gene (5 bases). CDR1 and CDR2 (germline): MNHEY, SMNVEV (reference sequence). V lost 6 bases, J lost 4 bases, and 15 bases lay in between. The CDR3 runs 14 residues. In nucleotides, the CDR3 is TGTGCCAGCAGGCCGACAGCTGCGAGCTATGGCTACACCTTC. Amino acid sequence: CASRPTAASYGYTF.

On this clonotype itself: The junction does not match germline at one end; this may be a read error. The chain joins TRBV14 to TRBJ2-1, with D tentatively TRBD2 (7 bases). Germline V gene data show CDR1 as SGHDN and CDR2 as FVKESK. This CDR3 comprises 16 residues. The CDR3 sequence: CASGQPQGGGSYEQFF. CDR3 DNA sequence: TGTGCCAGCGGCCAACCTCAGGGAGGGGGGTCCTATGAGCAGTTCTTC. The variable domain in full, completed from reference TRBV14 and TRBJ2-1, reads EAGVTQFPSHSVIEKGQTVTLRCDPISGHDNLYWYRRVMGKEIKFLLHFVKESKQDESGMPNNRFLAERTGGTYSTLKVQPAELEDSGVYFCASGQPQGGGSYEQFFGPGTRLTVL.

This clonotype has at least ten counts. The J gene is TRBJ1-1, the V gene TRBV7-9; D is unresolved. The V gene's germline CDR1 is SEHNR and CDR2 FQNEAQ (reference sequence). Trimming stripped 10 bases from V and 3 bases from J, with 18 bases between. The CDR3 consists of 14 residues. The CDR3 region is CATYTLGLDTEAFF. CDR3 bases: TGTGCCACCTACACGCTCGGGTTGGACACTGAAGCTTTCTTT.

This clonotype was observed many times. The chain joins TRBV4-3 to TRBJ2-3; 14 bases match TRBD2. CDR3 length: 19 amino acids. Losses at the gene ends were 3 bases for V and 5 bases for J; bases not matched to a gene: 13. Germline CDR1 LGHNA, CDR2 YSLEER. The CDR3 DNA follows: TGCGCCAGCAGCCAGGCCACCCCTGGGACTAGCGGGGGCCTAGATACGCAGTATTTT. Amino acids: CASSQATPGTSGGLDTQYF.

By share, this clonotype counts as medium-sized. The chain is built from TRBV11-3 and TRBJ1-6; D gene ambiguous. The CDR3 consists of 13 residues. Germline V lookup: CDR1 SGHNT, CDR2 YENEEA. The V gene lost 0 bases and the J gene lost 6 bases, with 3 bases spanning the gap. CDR3 DNA sequence: TGTGCCAGCAGCTTAGAGGCTAATTCACCCCTCCACTTT. Encoded protein: CASSLEANSPLHF.

As to this clonotype: This may be a read error: a much more frequent sequence differs by one nucleotide. The chain links TRBV6-5 to TRBJ1-1; D perhaps matches TRBD1 (6 bases). CDR1 and CDR2 from the germline V gene are MNHEY and SVGAGI. The ends were cut back, 2 bases at V and 1 base at J, with 14 bases in the middle. CDR3 length: 16 amino acids. The CDR3 DNA follows: TGTGCCAGCAGTTACGCTTGGTTACAGGGGAACACTGAAGCTTTCTTT. The encoded protein is CASSYAWLQGNTEAFF.

This clonotype was recorded a few times. The rearrangement joins TRBV7-2 to TRBJ2-2, with D tentatively TRBD1 (5 bases). There are 16 residues in the CDR3. Germline CDR1 and CDR2: SGHTA and FQGNSA. Trimming took 2 bases from V and 0 from J, leaving 10 bases between them. The CDR3 DNA reads TGTGCCAGCAGCTTACGACAGAATACGAACACCGGGGAGCTGTTTTTT. Translating it yields CASSLRQNTNTGELFF.

A note on this clonotype: Mismatch with germline at one junction end may stem from a read error. This chain uses TRBV12-3 or TRBV12-4 with TRBJ2-2; unclear D gene. The CDR3 spans 14 residues. The CDR3 bases are TGTGCCAGCAGTCCCGTGACGTTTACCGGTGAGCTGTTTTTT. This gives the protein CASSPVTFTGELFF.

This clonotype appeared many times. The V gene is TRBV15, the J gene TRBJ2-7; 9 bases agree with TRBD2. CDR1 is LNHNV and CDR2 is YYDKDF in the germline V gene (reference sequence). V was clipped by 1 base and J by 3 bases; unmatched bases: 13. The CDR3 has 18 amino acids. CDR3 loop: CATSRVVASGISYYEQYF. The CDR3 nucleotides are TGTGCCACCAGCAGAGTGGTGGCTAGCGGGATCTCCTACTACGAGCAGTACTTC.

Of note for this clonotype: An end of the junction differs from the germline gene, which may be a read error. V is TRBV15 and J is TRBJ2-4; 10 bases are a match to TRBD1. Looked up from germline, CDR1 is LNHNV and CDR2 is YYDKDF (reference sequence). The CDR3 is made up of 19 amino acids. As DNA, the CDR3 is TGTGCCACCAGCGCCTACCTCGGACAGGGGGTCTTAGCCAAAAACATTGAGTACTTC. Translation: CATSAYLGQGVLAKNIEYF. Drawing the rest from reference TRBV15 and TRBJ2-4, the complete variable domain is DAMVIQNPRYQVTQFGKPVTLSCSQTLNHNVMYWYQQKSSQAPKLLFHYYDKDFNNEADTPDNFQSRRPNTSFCFLDIRSPGLGDTAMYLCATSAYLGQGVLAKNIEYFGAGTRLSVL.

Turning to this clonotype: At one of its ends the junction is not consistent with the germline gene, which may arise from a read error. The chain carries TRBV19 and TRBJ2-1; D gene unclear. Looked up from germline, CDR1 is LNHDA and CDR2 is SQIVND (reference sequence). The CDR3 covers 11 residues. CDR3 region: CASPLGNDQFF. The CDR3 nucleotides read TGTGCCAGTCCATTGGGGAATGATCAGTTCTTC.